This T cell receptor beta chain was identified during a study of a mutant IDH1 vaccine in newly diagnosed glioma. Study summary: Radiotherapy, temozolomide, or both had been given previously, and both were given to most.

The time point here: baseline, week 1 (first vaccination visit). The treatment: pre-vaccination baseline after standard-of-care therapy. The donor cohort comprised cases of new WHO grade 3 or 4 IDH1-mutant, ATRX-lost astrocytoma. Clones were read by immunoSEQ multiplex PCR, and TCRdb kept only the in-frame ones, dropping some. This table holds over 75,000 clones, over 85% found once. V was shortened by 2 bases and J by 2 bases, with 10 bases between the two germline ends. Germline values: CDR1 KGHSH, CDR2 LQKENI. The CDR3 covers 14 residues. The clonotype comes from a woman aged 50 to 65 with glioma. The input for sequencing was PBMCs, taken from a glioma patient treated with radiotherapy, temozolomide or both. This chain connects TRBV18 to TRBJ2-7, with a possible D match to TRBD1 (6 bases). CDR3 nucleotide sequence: TGTGCCAGCTCACCAAACAGGGACCCCTACGAGCAGTACTTC. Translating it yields CASSPNRDPYEQYF.